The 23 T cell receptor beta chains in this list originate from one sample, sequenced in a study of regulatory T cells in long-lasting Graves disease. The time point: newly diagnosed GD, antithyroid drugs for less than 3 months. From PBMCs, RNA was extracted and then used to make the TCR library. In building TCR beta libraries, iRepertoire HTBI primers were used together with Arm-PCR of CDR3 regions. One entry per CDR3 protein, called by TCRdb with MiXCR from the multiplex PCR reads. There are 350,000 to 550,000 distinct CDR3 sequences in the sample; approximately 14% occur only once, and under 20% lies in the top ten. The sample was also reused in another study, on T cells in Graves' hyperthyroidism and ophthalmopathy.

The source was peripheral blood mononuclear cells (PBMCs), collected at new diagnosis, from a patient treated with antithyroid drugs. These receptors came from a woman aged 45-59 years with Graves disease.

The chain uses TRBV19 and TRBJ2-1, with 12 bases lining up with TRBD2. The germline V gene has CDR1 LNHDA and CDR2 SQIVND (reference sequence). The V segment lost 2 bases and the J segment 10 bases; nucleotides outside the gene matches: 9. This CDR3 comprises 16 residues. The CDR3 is CASSIFATSGSKEQFF. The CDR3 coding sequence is TGTGCCAGTAGTATATTCGCGACTAGCGGGAGCAAGGAGCAGTTCTTC. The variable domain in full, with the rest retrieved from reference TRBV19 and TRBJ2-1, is DGGITQSPKYLFRKEGQNVTLSCEQNLNHDAMYWYRQDPGQGLRLIYYSQIVNDFQKGDIAEGYSVSREKKESFPLTVTSAQKNPTAFYLCASSIFATSGSKEQFFGPGTRLTVL.

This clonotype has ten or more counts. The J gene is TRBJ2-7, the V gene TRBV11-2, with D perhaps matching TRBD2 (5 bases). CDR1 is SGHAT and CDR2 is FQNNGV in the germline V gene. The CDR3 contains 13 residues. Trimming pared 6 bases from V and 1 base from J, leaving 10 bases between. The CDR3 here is CASSFSGSYEQYF. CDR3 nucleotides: TGTGCCAGCAGTTTCTCGGGATCCTACGAGCAGTACTTC.

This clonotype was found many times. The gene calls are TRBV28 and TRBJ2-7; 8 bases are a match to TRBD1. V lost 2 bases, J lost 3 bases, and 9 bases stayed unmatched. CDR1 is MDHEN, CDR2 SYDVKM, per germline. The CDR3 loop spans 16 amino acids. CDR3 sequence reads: CASSLLDSGQDYEQYF. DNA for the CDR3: TGTGCCAGCAGTTTACTGGATTCGGGACAGGACTACGAGCAGTACTTC.

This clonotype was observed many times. The DNA for the CDR3 is TGTGCCACCAGCAGAGCCCCCCCCCTCGTGGCAAGGGCAGACACAGATACGCAGTATTTT. Encoded protein: CATSRAPPLVARADTDTQYF. The V call is TRBV15, the J call TRBJ2-3; no reliable D call. CDR3 length: 20 residues. V was clipped by 1 base and J by 2 bases, with 25 bases between them. The germline CDR1 and CDR2 sequences are LNHNV and YYDKDF (reference sequence).

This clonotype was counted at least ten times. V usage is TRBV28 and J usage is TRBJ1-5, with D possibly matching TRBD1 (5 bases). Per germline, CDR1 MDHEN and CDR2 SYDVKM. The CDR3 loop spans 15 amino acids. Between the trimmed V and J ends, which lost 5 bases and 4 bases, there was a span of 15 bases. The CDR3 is CASSVQGRTNQPQHF. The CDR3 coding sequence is TGTGCCAGCAGTGTGCAGGGTAGGACGAATCAGCCCCAGCATTTT. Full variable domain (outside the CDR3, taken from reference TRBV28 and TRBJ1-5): DVKVTQSSRYLVKRTGEKVFLECVQDMDHENMFWYRQDPGLGLRLIYFSYDVKMKEKGDIPEGYSVSREKKERFSLILESASTNQTSMYLCASSVQGRTNQPQHFGDGTRLSIL.

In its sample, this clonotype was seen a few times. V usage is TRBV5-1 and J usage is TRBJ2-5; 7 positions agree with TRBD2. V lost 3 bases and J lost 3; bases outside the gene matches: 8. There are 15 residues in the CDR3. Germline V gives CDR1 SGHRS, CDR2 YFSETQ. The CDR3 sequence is CASSSSPGGKETQYF. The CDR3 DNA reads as TGCGCCAGCAGCTCTTCCCCCGGGGGGAAAGAGACCCAGTACTTC.

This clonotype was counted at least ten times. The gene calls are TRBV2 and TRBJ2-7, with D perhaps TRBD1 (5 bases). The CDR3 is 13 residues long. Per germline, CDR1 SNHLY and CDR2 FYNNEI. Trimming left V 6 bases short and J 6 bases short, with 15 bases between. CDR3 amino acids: CASRPDSGREQYF. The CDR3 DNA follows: TGTGCCAGCAGGCCCGACAGTGGTCGCGAGCAGTACTTC.

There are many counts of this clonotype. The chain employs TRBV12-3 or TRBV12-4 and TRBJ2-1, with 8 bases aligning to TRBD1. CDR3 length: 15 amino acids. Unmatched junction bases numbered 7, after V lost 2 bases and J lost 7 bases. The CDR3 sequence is CASSLPRGQGNEQFF. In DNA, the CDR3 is TGTGCCAGCAGTTTACCCAGGGGGCAGGGGAATGAGCAGTTCTTC.

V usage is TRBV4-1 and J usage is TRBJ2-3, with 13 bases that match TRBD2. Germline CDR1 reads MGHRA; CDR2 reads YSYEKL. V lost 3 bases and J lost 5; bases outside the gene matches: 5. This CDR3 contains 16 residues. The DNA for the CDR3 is TGCGCCAGCAGCCATCTCGGACTAGCGGGGGAAGATACGCAGTATTTT. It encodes CASSHLGLAGEDTQYF.

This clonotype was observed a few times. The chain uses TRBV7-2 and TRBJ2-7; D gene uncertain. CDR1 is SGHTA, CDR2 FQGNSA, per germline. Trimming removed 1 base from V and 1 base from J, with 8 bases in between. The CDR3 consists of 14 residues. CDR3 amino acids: CASSLESRSYEQYF. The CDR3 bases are TGTGCCAGCAGCTTAGAGTCGCGGTCCTACGAGCAGTACTTC. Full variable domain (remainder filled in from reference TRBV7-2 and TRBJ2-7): GAGVSQSPSNKVTEKGKDVELRCDPISGHTALYWYRQSLGQGLEFLIYFQGNSAPDKSGLPSDRFSAERTGGSVSTLTIQRTQQEDSAVYLCASSLESRSYEQYFGPGTRLTVT.

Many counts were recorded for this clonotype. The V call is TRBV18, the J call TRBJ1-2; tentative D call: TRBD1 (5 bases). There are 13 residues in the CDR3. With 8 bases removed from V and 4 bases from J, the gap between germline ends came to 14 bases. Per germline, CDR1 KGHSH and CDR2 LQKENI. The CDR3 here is CASSTGTVYGYTF. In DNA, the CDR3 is TGTGCCAGCAGCACCGGGACGGTCTATGGCTACACCTTC.

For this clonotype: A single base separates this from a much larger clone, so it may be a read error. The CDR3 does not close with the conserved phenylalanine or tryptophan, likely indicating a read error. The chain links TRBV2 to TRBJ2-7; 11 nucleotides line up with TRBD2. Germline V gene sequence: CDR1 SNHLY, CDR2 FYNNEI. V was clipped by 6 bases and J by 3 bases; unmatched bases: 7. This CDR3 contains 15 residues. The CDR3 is CASSVTGTSGYEQYL. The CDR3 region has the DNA TGTGCCAGCAGCGTCACCGGGACTAGCGGCTACGAGCAGTACCTC.

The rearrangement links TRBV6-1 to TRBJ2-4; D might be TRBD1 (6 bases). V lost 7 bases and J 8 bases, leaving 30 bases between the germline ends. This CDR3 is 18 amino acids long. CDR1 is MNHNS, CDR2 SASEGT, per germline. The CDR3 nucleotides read TGTGCCAGCATTCTAAACGATGCGATTGTTTGGGGGCGGGACATTCAGTACTTC. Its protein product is CASILNDAIVWGRDIQYF.

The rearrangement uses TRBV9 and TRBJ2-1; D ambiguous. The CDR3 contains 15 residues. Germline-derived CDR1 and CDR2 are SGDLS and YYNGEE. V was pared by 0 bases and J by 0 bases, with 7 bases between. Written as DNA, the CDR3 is TGTGCCAGCAGCGTAGTGACGGCCTCCTACAATGAGCAGTTCTTC. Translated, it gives CASSVVTASYNEQFF.

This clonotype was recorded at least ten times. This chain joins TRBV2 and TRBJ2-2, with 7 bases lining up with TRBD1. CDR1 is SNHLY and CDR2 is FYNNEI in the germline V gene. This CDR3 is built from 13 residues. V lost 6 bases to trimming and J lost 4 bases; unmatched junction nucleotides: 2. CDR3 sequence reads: CASRGTATGELFF. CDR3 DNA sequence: TGTGCCAGCAGGGGGACAGCCACCGGGGAGCTGTTTTTT.

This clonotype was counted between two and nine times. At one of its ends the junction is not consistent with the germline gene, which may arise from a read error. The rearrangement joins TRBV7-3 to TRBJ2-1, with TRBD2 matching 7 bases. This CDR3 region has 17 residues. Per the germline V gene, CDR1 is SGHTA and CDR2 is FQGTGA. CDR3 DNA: TGTGCCAGCGGCTTAACTGGCGGGAGAGGGACCTACAATGAGCAGTTCTTC. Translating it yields CASGLTGGRGTYNEQFF.

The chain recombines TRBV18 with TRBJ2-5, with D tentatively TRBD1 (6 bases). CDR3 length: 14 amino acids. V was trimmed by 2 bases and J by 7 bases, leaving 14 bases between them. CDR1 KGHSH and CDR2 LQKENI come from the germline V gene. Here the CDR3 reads CASSPARQERTQYF. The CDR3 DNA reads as TGTGCCAGCTCACCAGCCCGACAGGAGAGGACCCAGTACTTC.

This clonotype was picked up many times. CDR3 in amino acids: CASSERGTGVTEAFF. Here the CDR3 DNA reads TGTGCCAGCAGTGAACGGGGAACGGGGGTCACTGAAGCTTTCTTT. V usage is TRBV2 and J usage is TRBJ1-1; D possibly corresponds to TRBD1 (5 bases). Germline loops: CDR1 SNHLY, CDR2 FYNNEI. The CDR3 totals 15 residues. Between the trimmed V and J ends, which lost 2 bases and 4 bases, there was a span of 14 bases. The full variable domain, in which reference TRBV2 and TRBJ1-1 provide the parts outside the CDR3, is EPEVTQTPSHQVTQMGQEVILRCVPISNHLYFYWYRQILGQKVEFLVSFYNNEISEKSEIFDDQFSVERPDGSNFTLKIRSTKLEDSAMYFCASSERGTGVTEAFFGQGTRLTVV.

The CDR3 coding sequence is TGCAGTGCTAGGGCGGATAGGATCTACGAGCAGTACTTC. Its protein is CSARADRIYEQYF. The rearrangement joins TRBV20-1 to TRBJ2-7, with no clear D. CDR3 length: 13 amino acids. V gave up 3 bases and J gave up 3 bases, with 12 bases separating them. The germline gives CDR1 DFQATT, CDR2 SNEGSKA (reference sequence).

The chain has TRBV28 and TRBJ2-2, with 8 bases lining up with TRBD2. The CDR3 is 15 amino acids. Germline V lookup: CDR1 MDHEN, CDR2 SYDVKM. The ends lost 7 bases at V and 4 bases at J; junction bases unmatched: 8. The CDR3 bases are TGTGCCAGCACCCCCGGGGGGGCTGGCACCGGGGAGCTGTTTTTT. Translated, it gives CASTPGGAGTGELFF.

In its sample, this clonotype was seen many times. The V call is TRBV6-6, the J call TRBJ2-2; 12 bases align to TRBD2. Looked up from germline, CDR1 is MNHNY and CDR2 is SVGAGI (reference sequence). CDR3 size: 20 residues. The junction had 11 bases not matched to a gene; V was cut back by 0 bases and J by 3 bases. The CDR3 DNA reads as TGTGCCAGCAGTTACTCGAGGCCAGGACTAGCGGGATCGGACACCGGGGAGCTGTTTTTT. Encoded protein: CASSYSRPGLAGSDTGELFF.

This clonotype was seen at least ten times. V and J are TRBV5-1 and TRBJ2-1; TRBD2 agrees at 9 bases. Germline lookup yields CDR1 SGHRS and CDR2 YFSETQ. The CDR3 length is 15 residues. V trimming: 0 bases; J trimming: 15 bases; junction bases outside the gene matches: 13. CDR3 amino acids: CASSLELAGARETFF. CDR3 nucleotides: TGCGCCAGCAGCTTGGAATTAGCGGGAGCTAGGGAGACGTTCTTC.

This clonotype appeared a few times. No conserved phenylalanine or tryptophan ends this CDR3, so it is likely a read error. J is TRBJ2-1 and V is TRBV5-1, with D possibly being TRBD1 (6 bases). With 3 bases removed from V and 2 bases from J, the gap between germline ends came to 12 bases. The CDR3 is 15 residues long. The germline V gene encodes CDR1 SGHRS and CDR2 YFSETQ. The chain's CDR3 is CASSSTGSAYNEQFL. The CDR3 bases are TGCGCCAGCAGCTCTACAGGGAGCGCCTACAATGAGCAGTTCCTC.